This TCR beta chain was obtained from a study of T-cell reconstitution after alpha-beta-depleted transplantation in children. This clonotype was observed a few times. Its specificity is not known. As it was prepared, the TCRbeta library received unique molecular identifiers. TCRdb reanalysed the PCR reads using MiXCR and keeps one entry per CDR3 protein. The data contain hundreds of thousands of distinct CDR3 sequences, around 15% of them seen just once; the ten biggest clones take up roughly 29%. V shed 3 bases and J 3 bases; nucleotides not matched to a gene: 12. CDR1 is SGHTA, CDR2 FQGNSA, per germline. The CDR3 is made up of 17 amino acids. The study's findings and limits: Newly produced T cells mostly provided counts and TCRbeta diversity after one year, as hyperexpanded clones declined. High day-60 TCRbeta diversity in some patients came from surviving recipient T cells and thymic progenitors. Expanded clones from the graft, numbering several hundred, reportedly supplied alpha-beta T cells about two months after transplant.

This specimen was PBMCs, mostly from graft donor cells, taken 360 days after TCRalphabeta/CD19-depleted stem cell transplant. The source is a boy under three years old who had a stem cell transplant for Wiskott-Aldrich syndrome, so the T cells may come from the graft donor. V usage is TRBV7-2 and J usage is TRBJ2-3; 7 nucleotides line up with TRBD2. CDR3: CASSFFLGLGLTDTQYF. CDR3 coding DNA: TGTGCCAGCAGCTTTTTTTTAGGACTAGGGCTGACAGATACGCAGTATTTT.